Below, 20 T cell receptor beta chains from the same sample are listed, as sequenced in a study of vaccination and CD4 T cells after COVID-19. Sample treatment: 10-day PBMC culture with coronavirus spike peptide pools or control peptides (ViraFEST assay). Antigens of these TCRs are unknown. The Oncomine TCR Beta short-read assay generated sequence data from the DNA of cultured CD4+ T cells. TCRdb called the PCR reads again in MiXCR, with one record for every CDR3 protein. The sample yields 4,000 to 4,500 distinct CDR3 sequences, less than 20% seen once. Sequenced input: CD4+ T cells from blood, cultured in vitro. The receptors stem from a human donor who had recovered from COVID-19.

This chain joins TRBV5-6 and TRBJ1-1; TRBD1 is a possible D gene (6 bases). Germline V gene data show CDR1 as SGHDT and CDR2 as YYEEEE. CDR3 length equals 15 residues. Trimming stripped 4 bases from V and 1 base from J, with 14 bases between. CDR3 DNA sequence: TGTGCCAGCAGCCCAGTCCGCAGGGGGAACACTGAAGCTTTCTTT. Protein: CASSPVRRGNTEAFF. Filled out from reference TRBV5-6 and TRBJ1-1, the complete variable domain reads DAGVTQSPTHLIKTRGQQVTLRCSPKSGHDTVSWYQQALGQGPQFIFQYYEEEERQRGNFPDRFSGHQFPNYSSELNVNALLLGDSALYLCASSPVRRGNTEAFFGQGTRLTVV.

The CDR3 spells CASSTQGASTEAFF. The CDR3 region has the DNA TGTGCCAGTAGTACCCAGGGGGCGAGCACTGAAGCTTTCTTT. The chain recombines TRBV19 with TRBJ1-1, with 8 bases fitting TRBD1. Germline V gene sequence: CDR1 LNHDA, CDR2 SQIVND (reference sequence). The length of the CDR3 is 14 residues. Trimming took 4 bases from V and 4 from J; bases not matched to a gene: 5.

This chain joins TRBV5-1 and TRBJ2-3, with 11 bases lining up with TRBD2. CDR1 is SGHRS and CDR2 is YFSETQ in the germline V gene. V lost 3 bases and J lost 0; bases outside the gene matches: 9. This CDR3 is built from 18 residues. CDR3 region: CASSSDSGTSGSTDTQYF. The CDR3 region has the DNA TGCGCCAGCAGCTCCGATTCCGGGACTAGCGGTAGCACAGATACGCAGTATTTT.

By sample fraction, this clonotype is medium-sized. The rearrangement uses TRBV30 and TRBJ2-7, with 7 bases aligning to TRBD1. Unmatched junction bases numbered 2, after V lost 1 base and J lost 2 bases. Germline V gene data show CDR1 as GTSNPN and CDR2 as SVGIG (reference sequence). This CDR3 spans 13 amino acids. CDR3 sequence (DNA): TGTGCCTGGAGTGGGGACAGACCCTACGAGCAGTACTTC. This sequence encodes CAWSGDRPYEQYF.

The gene calls are TRBV30 and TRBJ2-3; 8 bases align to TRBD2. Looked up from germline, CDR1 is GTSNPN and CDR2 is SVGIG (reference sequence). CDR3 size: 15 residues. The V segment lost 2 bases and the J segment 4 bases; nucleotides outside the gene matches: 8. CDR3 amino acids: CAWSRNSGVADTQYF. The CDR3 DNA reads as TGTGCCTGGAGTAGGAATAGCGGGGTAGCAGATACGCAGTATTTT.

This clonotype showed up just a few times. This chain connects TRBV3-1 to TRBJ1-6; D perhaps matches TRBD1 (5 bases). Germline V gene lookup returns CDR1 LGHDT and CDR2 YNNKEL (reference sequence). The ends were cut back, 0 bases at V and 6 bases at J, with 9 bases in the middle. The CDR3 has 15 amino acids. Here the CDR3 reads CASSQDSGGNSPLHF. The CDR3, as DNA: TGTGCCAGCAGCCAAGATTCCGGGGGTAATTCACCCCTCCACTTT. Supplemented by reference TRBV3-1 and TRBJ1-6, the full variable domain reads DTAVSQTPKYLVTQMGNDKSIKCEQNLGHDTMYWYKQDSKKFLKIMFSYNNKELIINETVPNRFSPKSPDKAHLNLHINSLELGDSAVYFCASSQDSGGNSPLHFGNGTRLTVT.

The chain joins TRBV6-1 to TRBJ2-4, with 7 positions matching TRBD1. Germline CDR1 and CDR2: MNHNS and SASEGT. The CDR3 is made up of 13 amino acids. The V segment lost 5 bases and the J segment 5 bases; nucleotides outside the gene matches: 3. The CDR3 loop is CASSRGGQNIQYF. The CDR3 DNA sequence: TGTGCCAGCAGTCGAGGGGGCCAAAACATTCAGTACTTC.

By sample share, this clonotype is medium-sized. The chain employs TRBV7-9 and TRBJ1-1; TRBD1 is a possible D gene (6 bases). The CDR3 contains 15 residues. Germline V gene data show CDR1 as SEHNR and CDR2 as FQNEAQ (reference sequence). V was trimmed by 3 bases and J by 4 bases, leaving 15 bases between them. This CDR3 reads CASSFLTGPSTEAFF. In nucleotides, the CDR3 is TGTGCCAGCAGCTTCTTGACAGGCCCGAGCACTGAAGCTTTCTTT.

V usage is TRBV11-2 and J usage is TRBJ2-3; D possibly matches TRBD1 or TRBD2 (6 bases each). The V end lost 1 base, the J end lost 4 bases, and 9 bases lay between the germline ends. This CDR3 region has 14 residues. Germline lookup yields CDR1 SGHAT and CDR2 FQNNGV. In DNA form, the CDR3 reads TGTGCCAGCAGCTTAGGGGGGGCCCCAGATACGCAGTATTTT. Translated: CASSLGGAPDTQYF.

The chain has TRBV30 and TRBJ2-5; D uncertain. Per germline, CDR1 GTSNPN and CDR2 SVGIG (reference sequence). The germline V and J ends were trimmed by 4 bases and 5 bases, with 14 bases remaining between them. The CDR3 is 13 amino acids. The CDR3 DNA reads TGTGCCTGGAACCCCACGGTAGGGGAGACCCAGTACTTC. Its protein product is CAWNPTVGETQYF. The complete variable domain, with remaining parts taken from reference TRBV30 and TRBJ2-5, reads SQTIHQWPATLVQPVGSPLSLECTVEGTSNPNLYWYRQAAGRGLQLLFYSVGIGQISSEVPQNLSASRPQDRQFILSSKKLLLSDSGFYLCAWNPTVGETQYFGPGTRLLVL.

The chain combines TRBV20-1 with TRBJ2-2; 11 bases are shared with TRBD1. V gave up 6 bases and J gave up 5 bases; unmatched junction bases: 5. Germline V gene data show CDR1 as DFQATT and CDR2 as SNEGSKA (reference sequence). CDR3 length: 14 amino acids. CDR3 DNA: TGCAGTGCCAGGACAGGGGGCTGGACCGGGGAGCTGTTTTTT. Translating it yields CSARTGGWTGELFF.

In its sample, this clonotype was seen a few times. V usage is TRBV19 and J usage is TRBJ1-2; D is unclear. CDR1 and CDR2 from the germline V gene are LNHDA and SQIVND (reference sequence). Trimming removed 3 bases from V and 4 bases from J, with 9 bases in between. The CDR3 is made up of 13 amino acids. CDR3 sequence: CASSMDQIYGYTF. The CDR3 DNA reads as TGTGCCAGTAGTATGGACCAGATCTATGGCTACACCTTC. Looking up the rest from reference TRBV19 and TRBJ1-2 gives the full variable domain: DGGITQSPKYLFRKEGQNVTLSCEQNLNHDAMYWYRQDPGQGLRLIYYSQIVNDFQKGDIAEGYSVSREKKESFPLTVTSAQKNPTAFYLCASSMDQIYGYTFGSGTRLTVV.

By proportion, this clonotype is medium-sized (0.01 to 0.1%). The chain recombines TRBV27 with TRBJ1-1; D is possibly TRBD1 (6 bases). Trimming removed 6 bases from V and 5 bases from J, with 19 bases in between. From germline, CDR1 is MNHEY and CDR2 SMNVEV (reference sequence). This CDR3 is built from 15 residues. The CDR3 DNA sequence: TGTGCCAGCAGGGCCCCGGTGGGGGGCTGGACTGAAGCTTTCTTT. It translates to CASRAPVGGWTEAFF.

This clonotype rates as medium-sized. The chain employs TRBV2 and TRBJ1-2, with TRBD1 matching over 7 bases. CDR1 and CDR2 from the germline V gene are SNHLY and FYNNEI. The CDR3 covers 14 residues. The V and J ends lost 9 bases and 6 bases, in that order; junction bases with no gene match: 13. The CDR3 nucleotides are TGTGCCAGTGAGGGACAGATCAAGAGCCATGGCTACACCTTC. This gives the protein CASEGQIKSHGYTF.

This clonotype was seen a handful of times. J is TRBJ1-1 and V is TRBV21-1; the table's TRBD1 call for D was not verified on the DNA. TRBV21-1 is annotated as a pseudogene. The CDR3 is 15 amino acids. CDR3 sequence: CASSQRQTMNTEAFF. The CDR3 DNA reads as TGTGCCAGCAGCCAGAGACAGACTATGAACACTGAAGCTTTCTTT.

This clonotype occurred once. V gene TRBV6-1 combines with J gene TRBJ2-7; D remains unclear. V was pared by 6 bases and J by 2 bases, with 20 bases between. Germline assignment: CDR1 MNHNS and CDR2 SASEGT. The CDR3 runs to 16 residues. CDR3 region: CASRVLPNVAAYEQYF. The CDR3 bases are TGTGCCAGCAGGGTTCTGCCCAATGTGGCAGCCTACGAGCAGTACTTC.

This clonotype has more than one count but fewer than ten. This sequence joins TRBV10-3 and TRBJ1-3, with D tentatively TRBD1 (5 bases). CDR1 ENHRY and CDR2 SYGVKD come from the germline V gene. V shed 8 bases and J shed 6 bases, with 14 bases lying between them. This CDR3 spans 13 amino acids. DNA for the CDR3: TGTGCCATCGGGGACCCCCGGGAAAACACCATATATTTT. Translating it yields CAIGDPRENTIYF.

This clonotype was seen only a few times. The rearrangement joins TRBV7-9 to TRBJ2-6; no definite D call. Germline-derived CDR1 and CDR2 are SEHNR and FQNEAQ (reference sequence). The CDR3 has 15 amino acids. Trimming cost V 4 bases and J 1 base, with 8 bases left between them. CDR3 in DNA: TGTGCCAGCAGCTACGACACTTCTGGGGCCAACGTCCTGACTTTC. Encoded protein: CASSYDTSGANVLTF.

This clonotype was seen a handful of times. The chain carries TRBV27 and TRBJ2-7; D not certain. From germline, CDR1 is MNHEY and CDR2 SMNVEV (reference sequence). The CDR3 spans 15 residues. The V end was cut by 4 bases, the J end by 0 bases, with 13 bases between. CDR3 amino acids: CASSSHDTRSYEQYF. DNA for the CDR3: TGTGCCAGCAGTTCCCATGACACCCGCTCCTACGAGCAGTACTTC.

This clonotype was seen only a few times. The chain couples TRBV6-1 to TRBJ2-7; 9 bases line up with TRBD1. This CDR3 contains 14 residues. The V gene end was trimmed by 7 bases and the J gene end by 1 base; junction bases not matched to a gene: 5. Germline assignment: CDR1 MNHNS and CDR2 SASEGT. The CDR3 loop is CASTLDRGSYEQYF. DNA for the CDR3: TGTGCCAGCACTTTGGACAGGGGATCCTACGAGCAGTACTTC.